The subject of this entry is one TCR beta chain. Its antigen remains unidentified. CDR1 SGHTA and CDR2 FQGNSA come from the germline V gene. Deletions cut 1 base from V and 5 bases from J, with 5 bases between. This CDR3 spans 12 amino acids. The sample belongs to a study of post-analysis software for immune sequencing data. Study-wide results and limits: Elevated frequency relative to controls characterized four or five TRBV segments in patients, TRBV5-6, TRBV5-1 and TRBV20-1 among them.

TCR beta cDNA libraries had unique molecular identifiers. Using its own MiXCR run on the PCR reads, TCRdb lists one record per CDR3 protein. The table includes roughly 870,000 distinct CDR3 sequences, roughly 50% detected once. The specimen was blood. The chain is built from TRBV7-2 and TRBJ1-1, with no clear D. This TCR was recovered from a girl aged 5-17 years with multiple sclerosis. CDR3 DNA: TGTGCCAGCAGCTTAGAAAGGACTGAAGCTTTCTTT. It specifies CASSLERTEAFF.